A selection of T cell receptor beta chains follows, all from one sample in a study of blood T cell repertoires in COVID-19. Generated by immunoSEQ multiplex PCR, the TCRdb table keeps only in-frame clones and is missing some. The sample yields over 100,000 clones, roughly 83% seen once. The sample comprised peripheral blood. The receptors were sampled from a woman aged 70-85 years with acute or convalescent COVID-19. The CDR3 runs from the conserved cysteine through the conserved F or W. D genes are given only for firm matches. Clone size appears in some rows only: once, few, many, or a class for an expanded clone.

D gene: TRBD1; clone size: NA; V gene: TRBV10-3; J gene: TRBJ1-1; CDR3 protein: CAIRKGQVNPEAFF; CDR3 DNA: TGTGCCATCAGGAAGGGACAGGTAAACCCTGAAGCTTTCTTT
D gene: TRBD2; clone size: NA; V gene: TRBV7-3; J gene: TRBJ2-1; CDR3 protein: CASSLTLAGGNEQFF; CDR3 DNA: TGTGCCAGCAGCTTAACCCTAGCGGGAGGGAATGAGCAGTTCTTC
D gene: TRBD2; clone size: NA; V gene: TRBV19; J gene: TRBJ2-1; CDR3 protein: CASSIMAGGPSTSYNEQFF; CDR3 DNA: TGTGCCAGTAGTATAATGGCGGGGGGCCCTTCGACATCCTACAATGAGCAGTTCTTC
D gene: TRBD1; clone size: NA; V gene: TRBV6-6; J gene: TRBJ1-3; CDR3 protein: CASSQGQPSGNTIYF; CDR3 DNA: TGTGCCAGCAGCCAGGGACAGCCCTCTGGAAACACCATATATTTT
D gene: TRBD2; clone size: NA; V gene: TRBV15; J gene: TRBJ2-5; CDR3 protein: CATSTGLAGGQETQYF; CDR3 DNA: TGTGCCACCAGCACGGGACTAGCGGGGGGGCAAGAGACCCAGTACTTC
D gene: NA; clone size: NA; V gene: TRBV5-8; J gene: TRBJ1-1; CDR3 protein: CASSFRGTEAFF; CDR3 DNA: TGTGCCAGCAGCTTCCGGGGGACTGAAGCTTTCTTT
D gene: TRBD1; clone size: few; V gene: TRBV7-9; J gene: TRBJ2-1; CDR3 protein: CASSLGDRQGDEQFF; CDR3 DNA: TGTGCCAGCAGCTTAGGGGACAGGCAAGGGGATGAGCAGTTCTTC
D gene: NA; clone size: once; V gene: TRBV30; J gene: TRBJ2-4; CDR3 protein: CAWSGPEDIQYF; CDR3 DNA: TGTGCCTGGAGTGGGCCAGAGGACATTCAGTACTTC
D gene: TRBD1; clone size: NA; V gene: TRBV19; J gene: TRBJ2-1; CDR3 protein: CASRRQGARNEQFF; CDR3 DNA: TGTGCCAGCCGCAGACAGGGGGCTAGGAATGAGCAGTTCTTC
D gene: TRBD1; clone size: NA; V gene: TRBV5-1; J gene: TRBJ1-2; CDR3 protein: CASSTGRQGDYGYTF; CDR3 DNA: TGCGCCAGCAGCACAGGTCGACAGGGTGACTATGGCTACACCTTC
D gene: NA; clone size: NA; V gene: TRBV5-1; J gene: TRBJ2-7; CDR3 protein: CASSVGTRSSYEQYF; CDR3 DNA: TGCGCCAGCAGCGTCGGGACACGGAGCTCCTACGAGCAGTACTTC
D gene: NA; clone size: once; V gene: TRBV6-5; J gene: TRBJ1-1; CDR3 protein: CASTMTANTEAFF; CDR3 DNA: TGTGCCAGCACCATGACAGCGAACACTGAAGCTTTCTTT
D gene: TRBD2; clone size: NA; V gene: TRBV5-1; J gene: TRBJ2-3; CDR3 protein: CASSPAGGPGLSTDTQYF; CDR3 DNA: TGCGCCAGCAGCCCGGCGGGGGGGCCAGGACTAAGCACAGATACGCAGTATTTT
D gene: NA; clone size: NA; V gene: TRBV6-5; J gene: TRBJ1-1; CDR3 protein: CASSYSTTNTEAFF; CDR3 DNA: TGTGCCAGCAGTTACTCCACAACGAACACTGAAGCTTTCTTT
D gene: TRBD2; clone size: NA; V gene: TRBV12-5; J gene: TRBJ2-7; CDR3 protein: CASGPSGRASEQYF; CDR3 DNA: TGTGCTAGTGGTCCTAGCGGGAGGGCCTCCGAGCAGTACTTC
D gene: NA; clone size: once; V gene: TRBV5-5; J gene: TRBJ1-2; CDR3 protein: CASSADTRLTFNYGYTF; CDR3 DNA: TGTGCCAGCAGCGCCGACACTAGACTCACCTTTAACTATGGCTACACCTTC
D gene: TRBD2; clone size: NA; V gene: TRBV9; J gene: TRBJ2-2; CDR3 protein: CASSVGEGPSGELFF; CDR3 DNA: TGTGCCAGCAGCGTGGGGGAGGGCCCTTCCGGGGAGCTGTTTTTT
D gene: TRBD2; clone size: few; V gene: TRBV19; J gene: TRBJ2-1; CDR3 protein: CASTEVGTSSNEQFF; CDR3 DNA: TGTGCCAGTACCGAGGTCGGGACTAGCAGCAATGAGCAGTTCTTC
D gene: NA; clone size: NA; V gene: TRBV3-1/TRBV3-2; J gene: TRBJ2-5; CDR3 protein: CASSQDGTDQETQYF; CDR3 DNA: TGTGCCAGCAGCCAAGACGGAACAGACCAAGAGACCCAGTACTTC
D gene: NA; clone size: NA; V gene: TRBV7-3; J gene: TRBJ2-6; CDR3 protein: CASSLGGTSGANVLTF; CDR3 DNA: TGTGCCAGCAGCTTAGGGGGGACCTCTGGGGCCAACGTCCTGACTTTC
D gene: NA; clone size: NA; V gene: TRBV5-5; J gene: TRBJ1-3; CDR3 protein: CASSLADTIYF; CDR3 DNA: TGTGCCAGCAGCTTGGCTGACACCATATATTTT
D gene: NA; clone size: NA; V gene: TRBV19; J gene: TRBJ2-5; CDR3 protein: CASRKGETQYF; CDR3 DNA: TGTGCCAGTAGGAAGGGGGAGACCCAGTACTTC
D gene: NA; clone size: NA; V gene: TRBV3-1/TRBV3-2; J gene: TRBJ1-3; CDR3 protein: CASSQGPDSGNTIYF; CDR3 DNA: TGTGCCAGCAGCCAAGGCCCAGACTCTGGAAACACCATATATTTT
D gene: NA; clone size: NA; V gene: TRBV12-5; J gene: TRBJ2-5; CDR3 protein: CASEIQGGETQYF; CDR3 DNA: TGTGCTAGTGAGATACAGGGCGGGGAGACCCAGTACTTC
D gene: TRBD1; clone size: NA; V gene: TRBV5-6; J gene: TRBJ1-1; CDR3 protein: CASSFFGQGAQDTEAFF; CDR3 DNA: TGTGCCAGCAGCTTCTTTGGACAGGGGGCGCAGGACACTGAAGCTTTCTTT
D gene: TRBD2; clone size: NA; V gene: TRBV7-8; J gene: TRBJ2-7; CDR3 protein: CASSPGREPNEQYF; CDR3 DNA: TGTGCCAGCAGCCCCGGGCGGGAGCCCAACGAGCAGTACTTC
D gene: NA; clone size: once; V gene: TRBV6-1; J gene: TRBJ1-5; CDR3 protein: CASSEADTNQPQHF; CDR3 DNA: TGTGCCAGCAGTGAAGCAGACACGAATCAGCCCCAGCATTTT
D gene: NA; clone size: NA; V gene: TRBV5-1; J gene: TRBJ1-2; CDR3 protein: CASSLELGANYGYTF; CDR3 DNA: TGCGCCAGCAGCTTGGAGCTGGGAGCTAACTATGGCTACACCTTC
D gene: TRBD1; clone size: NA; V gene: TRBV6-6; J gene: TRBJ1-2; CDR3 protein: CASRVTGGGGYTF; CDR3 DNA: TGTGCCAGCAGAGTGACAGGGGGCGGTGGCTACACCTTC
D gene: TRBD1; clone size: NA; V gene: TRBV5-1; J gene: TRBJ2-1; CDR3 protein: CASSSGDRRYNEQFF; CDR3 DNA: TGCGCCAGCAGTTCCGGGGACAGGCGCTACAATGAGCAGTTCTTC
D gene: NA; clone size: NA; V gene: TRBV11-3; J gene: TRBJ2-1; CDR3 protein: CASSPEQGREQFF; CDR3 DNA: TGTGCCAGCAGCCCCGAGCAGGGGCGGGAGCAGTTCTTC
D gene: TRBD2; clone size: NA; V gene: TRBV5-1; J gene: TRBJ2-1; CDR3 protein: CASSLGLSGLAGNDEQFF; CDR3 DNA: TGCGCCAGCAGCCTAGGGCTTTCGGGACTAGCGGGCAACGATGAGCAGTTCTTC
D gene: TRBD2; clone size: NA; V gene: TRBV12-3/TRBV12-4; J gene: TRBJ2-3; CDR3 protein: CASSLWEGHTQYF; CDR3 DNA: TGTGCCAGCAGTTTATGGGAGGGTCATACGCAGTATTTT
D gene: NA; clone size: NA; V gene: TRBV6-5; J gene: TRBJ1-1; CDR3 protein: CASSSGPANTEAFF; CDR3 DNA: TGTGCCAGCAGCTCGGGTCCTGCGAACACTGAAGCTTTCTTT
D gene: NA; clone size: NA; V gene: TRBV28; J gene: TRBJ2-7; CDR3 protein: CASSTPGGVKYF; CDR3 DNA: TGTGCCAGCAGCACTCCCGGCGGGGTCAAGTACTTC
D gene: TRBD2; clone size: once; V gene: TRBV5-8; J gene: TRBJ2-3; CDR3 protein: CASSLGTSGSTDTQYF; CDR3 DNA: TGTGCCAGCAGCTTGGGGACTAGCGGGAGCACAGATACGCAGTATTTT
D gene: TRBD1; clone size: NA; V gene: TRBV5-1; J gene: TRBJ1-2; CDR3 protein: CASSRDSNYGYTF; CDR3 DNA: TGCGCCAGCAGCCGGGACAGTAACTATGGCTACACCTTC
D gene: NA; clone size: NA; V gene: TRBV5-6; J gene: TRBJ2-7; CDR3 protein: CASSPWQGWHEQYF; CDR3 DNA: TGTGCCAGCAGCCCTTGGCAGGGGTGGCACGAGCAGTACTTC
D gene: TRBD1; clone size: NA; V gene: TRBV9; J gene: TRBJ1-1; CDR3 protein: CASSVGGRGDTEAFF; CDR3 DNA: TGTGCCAGCAGCGTAGGCGGCAGGGGGGACACTGAAGCTTTCTTT
D gene: NA; clone size: NA; V gene: TRBV28; J gene: TRBJ2-7; CDR3 protein: CASQGAYEQYF; CDR3 DNA: TGTGCCAGCCAGGGTGCCTACGAGCAGTACTTC
D gene: NA; clone size: NA; V gene: TRBV6-5; J gene: TRBJ2-6; CDR3 protein: CASGQRHSGANVLTF; CDR3 DNA: TGTGCCAGCGGACAGCGCCACTCTGGGGCCAACGTCCTGACTTTC
D gene: NA; clone size: NA; V gene: TRBV6-1; J gene: TRBJ2-3; CDR3 protein: CASSVSISNPSTDTQYF; CDR3 DNA: TGTGCCAGCAGTGTTTCTATTAGTAATCCTAGCACAGATACGCAGTATTTT
D gene: NA; clone size: NA; V gene: TRBV12-3/TRBV12-4; J gene: TRBJ1-2; CDR3 protein: CASSFSTVYGYTF; CDR3 DNA: TGTGCCAGCAGTTTCTCGACAGTCTATGGCTACACCTTC
D gene: NA; clone size: NA; V gene: TRBV21-1; J gene: TRBJ1-2; CDR3 protein: CASSIRQGYGYTF; CDR3 DNA: TGTGCCAGCAGCATTCGGCAGGGCTATGGCTACACCTTC
D gene: NA; clone size: few; V gene: TRBV6-6; J gene: TRBJ2-7; CDR3 protein: CASSYDSQETYEQYF; CDR3 DNA: TGTGCCAGCAGTTACGACAGTCAAGAAACCTACGAGCAGTACTTC